This section outlines one TCR beta chain sequence together with its context. Time point in this sample: pre-sensitization, week 0. Described treatment: therapeutic diphenylcyclopropenone sensitization with weekly scalp DPC. TCRdb re-called the RACE reads with MiXCR, one entry per CDR3 protein. The sample consists of approximately 57,000 distinct CDR3 sequences, more than 8% of them appearing once. This specimen belongs to a study of human T cells and chemical hapten exposure. V lost 0 bases to trimming and J lost 4 bases, with 7 bases between them. The CDR3 loop spans 13 amino acids. CDR1 and CDR2 (germline): SGDLS, YYNGEE.

The source was whole blood, collected in connection with sensitization to the hapten diphenylcyclopropenone (DPC). This rearrangement joins TRBV9 to TRBJ2-5; D ambiguous. This receptor was taken from a middle-aged man with alopecia areata. Some clones in this sample may be carry-over from other donors' samples. The CDR3 coding sequence is TGTGCCAGCAGCGTAGCGACACTAGAGACCCAGTACTTC. It encodes CASSVATLETQYF.